The next 26 T cell receptor beta chains were all read from a single sample in a study of cytomegalovirus exposure and HLA in healthy donors. The PCR was carried out with 60 Vbeta primers and 13 Jbeta primers. Some clones are missing from TCRdb's copy, which holds only in-frame ones; the method was immunoSEQ multiplex PCR. The table shows fewer than 120,000 clones, with 65% to 80% occurring only once. Input material: PBMCs. The source is a woman in her sixties in good health and CMV-seropositive.

In its sample, this clone was seen a few times. The chain is built from TRBV18 and TRBJ1-3, with 10 bases fitting TRBD1. Per germline, CDR1 KGHSH and CDR2 LQKENI. Trimming took 2 bases from V and 0 from J; bases not matched to a gene: 7. This CDR3 comprises 18 residues. In DNA form, the CDR3 reads TGTGCCAGCTCACCATTGGGGACAGGGGCTCCCTCTGGAAACACCATATATTTT. Its translation is CASSPLGTGAPSGNTIYF.

V is TRBV21-1 and J is TRBJ1-5; the D call TRBD1 from the table was never checked on the DNA. TRBV21-1 is a listed pseudogene. This CDR3 contains 16 residues. CDR3 residues: CASTRRARGSNQPQHF. In nucleotides, the CDR3 is TGTGCCAGCACCCGTCGGGCCAGGGGAAGCAATCAGCCCCAGCATTTT.

The chain uses TRBV7-6 and TRBJ1-1; D not certain. CDR1 and CDR2 (germline): SGHVS, FNYEAQ. The V end was cut by 7 bases, the J end by 4 bases, with 13 bases between. The length of the CDR3 is 13 residues. The CDR3 DNA is TGTGCCAGCATGAGTGAGGGAATCACTGAAGCTTTCTTT. Encoded protein: CASMSEGITEAFF.

V is TRBV6-1 and J is TRBJ2-3, with unresolved D. Between the trimmed V and J ends, which lost 4 bases and 4 bases, there was a span of 15 bases. Germline loops: CDR1 MNHNS, CDR2 SASEGT. The CDR3 spans 15 residues. The CDR3 DNA reads as TGTGCCAGCAGTGGGGTAGCAGTCAGTGCAGATACGCAGTATTTT. Translating it yields CASSGVAVSADTQYF.

This clone was seen more than once but under ten times. The V and J genes are TRBV5-4 and TRBJ2-3; maybe TRBD1 (5 bases). The CDR3 contains 13 residues. V was pared by 1 base and J by 7 bases, with 10 bases between. Germline CDR1 is SGHNT and CDR2 is YYREEE (reference sequence). CDR3: CASSLTQGNTQYF. CDR3 sequence (DNA): TGTGCCAGCAGCTTGACCCAGGGTAATACGCAGTATTTT.

The chain is built from TRBV29-1 and TRBJ2-2; a possible D gene is TRBD2 (5 bases). The CDR3 loop spans 15 amino acids. V shed 7 bases and J shed 4 bases, with 19 bases lying between them. CDR1 SQVTM and CDR2 ANQGSEA come from the germline V gene. CDR3 DNA: TGCAGCGCCATGTACTCCGGAGGAGGCACCGGGGAGCTGTTTTTT. Translation: CSAMYSGGGTGELFF.

The J gene is TRBJ1-2, the V gene TRBV19; D is possibly TRBD1 (6 bases). Germline V lookup: CDR1 LNHDA, CDR2 SQIVND (reference sequence). The CDR3 runs 11 residues. With 6 bases removed from V and 5 bases from J, the gap between germline ends came to 7 bases. CDR3 sequence reads: CASRQGYGYTF. CDR3 bases: TGTGCCAGTAGACAGGGTTATGGCTACACCTTC.

This chain connects TRBV5-1 to TRBJ2-5; 10 bases match TRBD2. CDR1 and CDR2 from the germline V gene are SGHRS and YFSETQ. Trimming at V came to 1 base and at J to 0 bases, leaving 9 bases not matched to a gene. The CDR3 covers 18 residues. This chain's CDR3 is CASSLSGLAESYQETQYF. CDR3 DNA sequence: TGCGCCAGCAGCTTGTCAGGACTAGCGGAGAGTTACCAAGAGACCCAGTACTTC.

This sequence joins TRBV29-1 and TRBJ1-2, with D maybe TRBD1 (6 bases). CDR3 length: 13 amino acids. The germline gives CDR1 SQVTM, CDR2 ANQGSEA. V was trimmed by 5 bases and J by 6 bases, leaving 16 bases between them. The CDR3 protein is CSVPRGQFDGYTF. The CDR3 nucleotides are TGCAGCGTTCCCCGCGGACAGTTTGATGGCTACACCTTC.

V is TRBV19 and J is TRBJ2-1, with a weak D call TRBD1 (6 bases). CDR1 is LNHDA, CDR2 SQIVND, per germline (reference sequence). Between the trimmed V and J ends, which lost 3 bases and 8 bases, there was a span of 20 bases. CDR3 length: 16 residues. The CDR3 coding sequence is TGTGCCAGTAGTATTGGAGCACAGGGAAGGTCGGATGAGCAGTTCTTC. Protein sequence: CASSIGAQGRSDEQFF.

In its sample, this clone was seen a few times. The rearrangement uses TRBV7-9 and TRBJ2-7; D is perhaps TRBD2 (5 bases). This CDR3 is 13 amino acids long. Trimming pared 5 bases from V and 4 bases from J, leaving 12 bases between. CDR1 and CDR2 from the germline V gene are SEHNR and FQNEAQ (reference sequence). CDR3 sequence: CASSPLTGYEQYF. The CDR3 DNA reads as TGTGCCAGCAGCCCTCTCACGGGGTACGAGCAGTACTTC.

This clone has just one count. V usage is TRBV4-2 and J usage is TRBJ1-2; 7 bases are a match to TRBD1. Trimming removed 1 base from V and 4 bases from J; junction bases left unmatched: 9. CDR3 length: 16 amino acids. Germline V lookup: CDR1 LGHNA, CDR2 YNFKEQ. CDR3 sequence (DNA): TGTGCCAGCAGCCAAGGGACCGACAGGGCCCCCTATGGCTACACCTTC. This sequence encodes CASSQGTDRAPYGYTF.

The chain recombines TRBV5-4 with TRBJ2-1; 12 bases line up with TRBD2. Germline V gene lookup returns CDR1 SGHNT and CDR2 YYREEE (reference sequence). The V and J ends lost 4 bases and 5 bases, in that order; junction bases with no gene match: 7. This CDR3 is built from 16 residues. The CDR3 region has the DNA TGTGCCAGCAGCCCCACACTAGCGGGAGGCCACAATGAGCAGTTCTTC. This codes for CASSPTLAGGHNEQFF. The whole variable domain, remainder taken from reference TRBV5-4 and TRBJ2-1, is ETGVTQSPTHLIKTRGQQVTLRCSSQSGHNTVSWYQQALGQGPQFIFQYYREEENGRGNFPPRFSGLQFPNYSSELNVNALELDDSALYLCASSPTLAGGHNEQFFGPGTRLTVL.

Of note for this clone: The junction departs from the called germline gene at one end, perhaps through a read error. The chain links TRBV7-7 to TRBJ2-1; 9 bases agree with TRBD1. The CDR3 contains 14 residues. CDR1 is SSHAT and CDR2 is FNYEAQ in the germline V gene (reference sequence). As DNA, the CDR3 is TGTGCTAGCAGCCCAGGGACAGGGTTGGATGAGCAGTTCTTC. Encoded protein: CASSPGTGLDEQFF.

The V call is TRBV29-1, the J call TRBJ2-3, with a weak D call TRBD1 (5 bases). The V and J ends lost 4 bases and 2 bases respectively, with 7 bases between them. The CDR3 has 12 amino acids. CDR1 is SQVTM and CDR2 is ANQGSEA in the germline V gene. CDR3 bases: TGCAGCGTTGGGGGCCCCACAGATACGCAGTATTTT. This translates into CSVGGPTDTQYF.

CDR3: CASRKSGGPKEQYF. The CDR3 DNA sequence: TGTGCCAGCAGAAAGTCCGGGGGACCTAAGGAGCAGTACTTC. This chain connects TRBV13 to TRBJ2-7; perhaps TRBD2 as D (6 bases). Trimming left V 6 bases short and J 7 bases short, with 19 bases between. The germline gives CDR1 PRHDT, CDR2 FYEKMQ (reference sequence). This CDR3 has 14 residues.

V is TRBV21-1 and J is TRBJ2-3; the D call in the table, TRBD2, was not verified against the DNA. TRBV21-1 is marked as a pseudogene. CDR3 length equals 18 residues. The CDR3, as DNA: TGTGCCAGCAGCAAAGCGCTGGGACTAGCGGGAGTCCCAGATACGCAGTATTTT. As protein: CASSKALGLAGVPDTQYF.

The CDR3 protein is CASSNPYRQGAKDTEAFF. The CDR3 DNA reads as TGTGCCAGTAGTAACCCTTACCGACAGGGGGCGAAAGACACTGAAGCTTTCTTT. The chain links TRBV19 to TRBJ1-1; TRBD1 matches 10 bases. Trimming cost V 4 bases and J 3 bases; bases outside gene matches: 14. Germline assignment: CDR1 LNHDA and CDR2 SQIVND (reference sequence). This CDR3 comprises 18 residues.

The chain couples TRBV9 to TRBJ2-1; 7 bases agree with TRBD1. V was pared by 3 bases and J by 8 bases, with 5 bases of the junction left unmatched. The CDR3 is 13 residues long. Germline values: CDR1 SGDLS, CDR2 YYNGEE. Here the CDR3 reads CASSAPQGDEQFF. The CDR3 nucleotides read TGTGCCAGCAGCGCCCCCCAGGGGGATGAGCAGTTCTTC.

This chain links TRBV7-3 with TRBJ2-1; no firm D call. The V gene's germline CDR1 is SGHTA and CDR2 FQGTGA. V was clipped by 5 bases and J by 8 bases, with 16 bases between them. The CDR3 is made up of 14 amino acids. CDR3 in DNA: TGTGCCAGCAGCCTAGATAGCAATAGTGATGAGCAGTTCTTC. This gives the protein CASSLDSNSDEQFF. Full variable domain (remainder filled in from reference TRBV7-3 and TRBJ2-1): GAGVSQTPSNKVTEKGKYVELRCDPISGHTALYWYRQSLGQGPEFLIYFQGTGAADDSGLPNDRFFAVRPEGSVSTLKIQRTERGDSAVYLCASSLDSNSDEQFFGPGTRLTVL.

This clone came up a few times. This chain uses TRBV6-1 with TRBJ2-1; 7 bases align to TRBD1. This CDR3 spans 14 amino acids. Losses at the gene ends were 2 bases for V and 8 bases for J; bases not matched to a gene: 6. The germline gives CDR1 MNHNS, CDR2 SASEGT. CDR3 nucleotides: TGTGCCAGCAGTGAACGAAGGGGGCCGGATGAGCAGTTCTTC. It translates to CASSERRGPDEQFF.

This chain connects TRBV10-1 to TRBJ2-5; 7 bases align to TRBD1. The junction had 2 bases not matched to a gene; V was cut back by 4 bases and J by 3 bases. This CDR3 has 13 amino acids. Germline V lookup: CDR1 WNHNN, CDR2 SYGVQD (reference sequence). This chain's CDR3 is CASSAGQEETQYF. The CDR3 region has the DNA TGCGCCAGCAGTGCCGGACAGGAAGAGACCCAGTACTTC.

This clone was counted once. The chain links TRBV21-1 to TRBJ1-5; the DNA was not used to check the table's D call, TRBD1. TRBV21-1 is shown as a pseudogene. The CDR3 consists of 15 residues. CDR3 bases: TGTGCCAGACGATACAGGGTATATACCGGACAGCCCCAGCATTTT. Protein: CARRYRVYTGQPQHF.

This chain uses TRBV9 with TRBJ2-5; D remains ambiguous. CDR1 is SGDLS and CDR2 is YYNGEE in the germline V gene. This CDR3 region has 14 residues. V lost 0 bases to trimming and J lost 4 bases, with 10 bases between them. The CDR3 sequence is CASSVEWLAETQYF. In DNA, the CDR3 is TGTGCCAGCAGCGTAGAGTGGTTGGCAGAGACCCAGTACTTC.

This clone was seen a single time. The rearrangement links TRBV6-5 to TRBJ2-1; 14 bases fit TRBD2. This CDR3 contains 14 residues. Germline CDR1 is MNHEY and CDR2 is SVGAGI. Germline trimming cut 8 bases from V and 9 bases from J; bases unmatched to any gene: 6. CDR3 region: CASCGTSGSCEQFF. The CDR3 bases are TGTGCCAGCTGTGGGACTAGCGGGAGTTGTGAGCAGTTCTTC.

This clone has only one observation. The CDR3 here is CASSRPGGVPEQYF. Written as DNA, the CDR3 is TGTGCCAGCAGCCGACCGGGGGGCGTGCCCGAGCAGTACTTC. J is TRBJ2-7 and V is TRBV11-1, with a weak D call TRBD2 (7 bases). The V and J ends lost 5 bases and 6 bases respectively, with 17 bases between them. The germline CDR1 and CDR2 sequences are SGHAT and FQDESV (reference sequence). The length of the CDR3 is 14 residues.